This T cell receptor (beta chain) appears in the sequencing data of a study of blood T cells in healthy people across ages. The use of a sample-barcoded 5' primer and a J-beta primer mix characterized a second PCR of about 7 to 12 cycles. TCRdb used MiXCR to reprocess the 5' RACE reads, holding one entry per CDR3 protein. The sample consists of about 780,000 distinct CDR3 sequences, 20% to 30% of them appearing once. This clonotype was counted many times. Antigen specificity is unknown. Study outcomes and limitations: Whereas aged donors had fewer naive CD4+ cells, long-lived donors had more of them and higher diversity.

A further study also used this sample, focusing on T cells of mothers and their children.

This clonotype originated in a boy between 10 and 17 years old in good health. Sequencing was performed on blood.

This CDR3 is CASSLLAREETQYF. CDR3 bases: TGTGCCAGCAGTTTATTGGCCAGAGAAGAGACCCAGTACTTC. V usage is TRBV12-3 or TRBV12-4 and J usage is TRBJ2-5; D is unresolved. V shed 2 bases and J shed 3 bases, with 10 bases lying between them. There are 14 residues in the CDR3.